These 2 T cell receptor beta chains share one sample of origin, sequenced in a study of blood T cell repertoires in COVID-19. Assay: immunoSEQ multiplex PCR; the TCRdb copy retains only in-frame clones and omits some. Among about 78,000 clones listed, around 87% were seen once. Source material: peripheral blood. The receptors were sampled from a woman of 80 years or more with active or convalescent COVID-19.

The CDR3 spells CASSAQTGETEAFF. The CDR3 region has the DNA TGTGCCAGCTCGGCGCAGACAGGGGAAACTGAAGCTTTCTTT. This chain links TRBV18 with TRBJ1-1, with 8 bases that match TRBD1. V was pared by 6 bases and J by 5 bases, with 8 bases of the junction left unmatched. The CDR3 totals 14 residues. Germline V gene data show CDR1 as KGHSH and CDR2 as LQKENI.

The rearrangement uses TRBV6-5 and TRBJ2-1, with D uncertain. CDR3 size: 13 residues. Trimming cost V 4 bases and J 1 base, with 5 bases left between them. Germline values: CDR1 MNHEY, CDR2 SVGAGI. The CDR3 sequence: CASSSQSYNEQFF. For the CDR3, the DNA is TGTGCCAGCAGTTCCCAGTCCTACAATGAGCAGTTCTTC.